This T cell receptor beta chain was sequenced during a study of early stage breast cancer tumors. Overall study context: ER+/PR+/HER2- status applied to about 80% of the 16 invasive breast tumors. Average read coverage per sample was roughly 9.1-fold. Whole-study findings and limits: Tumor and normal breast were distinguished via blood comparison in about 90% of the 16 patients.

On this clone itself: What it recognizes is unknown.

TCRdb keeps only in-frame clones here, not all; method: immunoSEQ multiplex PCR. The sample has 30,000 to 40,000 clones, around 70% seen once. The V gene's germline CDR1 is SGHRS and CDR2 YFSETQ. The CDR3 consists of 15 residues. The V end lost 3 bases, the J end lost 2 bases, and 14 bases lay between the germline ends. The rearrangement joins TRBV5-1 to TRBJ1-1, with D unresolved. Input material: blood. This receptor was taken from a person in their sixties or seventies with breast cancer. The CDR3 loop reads CASSSLFGINTEAFF. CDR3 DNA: TGCGCCAGCAGCTCCCTTTTTGGGATCAACACTGAAGCTTTCTTT.